This record looks at one T cell receptor beta chain sequence and its context. Its antigen is currently unknown. Time point described: week 35, safety follow-up. Every vaccine dose comprised 300 ug of mutant IDH1 20-mer peptide plus topical imiquimod. The entry originates in a study of a mutant IDH1 vaccine in newly diagnosed glioma. At the level of the study: Either 4-6 weeks after radiotherapy alone or alongside temozolomide, vaccination was begun.

The CDR3 consists of 16 residues. The J segment lost 5 bases and the V segment lost 5 bases, leaving 6 bases of the junction unmatched. Looked up from germline, CDR1 is SGHAT and CDR2 is FQNNGV. The protocol was immunoSEQ multiplex PCR, while the TCRdb copy is restricted to in-frame clones and leaves out a portion. The table lists tens of thousands of clones, 84% of them singletons. The V gene is TRBV11-2, the J gene TRBJ2-1, with TRBD2 identical over 13 bases. The TCR originated in a young woman with glioma. This material consisted of PBMCs, taken from a glioma patient whose treatment included an IDH1 peptide vaccine. The DNA for the CDR3 is TGTGCCAGCAGCAGTTATGGACTAGCGGGGGACAATGAGCAGTTCTTC. As protein: CASSSYGLAGDNEQFF. Combining the CDR3 with reference TRBV11-2 and TRBJ2-1 gives the whole variable domain EAGVAQSPRYKIIEKRQSVAFWCNPISGHATLYWYQQILGQGPKLLIQFQNNGVVDDSQLPKDRFSAERLKGVDSTLKIQPAKLEDSAVYLCASSSYGLAGDNEQFFGPGTRLTVL.